This TCR beta chain was sequenced in a study of beta chain features in type 1 diabetes. Of the isolated RNA, all was reverse transcribed, and so the sequenced material was expressed TCRB transcripts. Sequenced by immunoSEQ multiplex PCR; TCRdb stores in-frame clones only, minus some. The data contain under 300,000 clones, about 26% of them singletons. In its sample, this clone was seen many times. The source material was central memory CD4+ T cells from blood. The sequence was collected from a man aged 25-40 years in good health.

In nucleotides, the CDR3 is TGTGCCAGCAGTAATAGGGAGGCTGGGGCCAACGTCCTGACTTTC. Amino acids: CASSNREAGANVLTF. The rearrangement joins TRBV25-1 to TRBJ2-6; weak D call: TRBD2 (6 bases). The CDR3 has 15 amino acids. Germline V gene data show CDR1 as MGHDK and CDR2 as SYGVNS. The ends were cut back, 5 bases at V and 2 bases at J, with 10 bases in the middle.